Presented here are 16 T cell receptor beta chains from one specimen sequenced in a study of T cells in Graves' hyperthyroidism and ophthalmopathy. Regions amplified from RNA transcripts were the TCR beta CDR3 regions. In the first-round RT-PCR of the TCR CDR3, the HTBI primer set was used. TCRdb reprocessed the multiplex PCR reads with MiXCR, giving one entry per CDR3 protein. The sample consists of about 380,000 distinct CDR3 sequences, approximately 18% of them appearing once. The sample comprised blood. These receptors all stem from a man aged 18 to 30 with Graves' ophthalmopathy.

This clonotype was found many times. The chain couples TRBV11-2 to TRBJ2-1, with 9 nucleotides matching TRBD2. V lost 5 bases and J lost 5; bases outside the gene matches: 16. Germline V gives CDR1 SGHAT, CDR2 FQNNGV. The CDR3 spans 18 residues. DNA of the CDR3: TGTGCCAGCAGCCATAGAAGGGGGGTGCGGGGGGGCGACAATGAGCAGTTCTTC. Translation gives CASSHRRGVRGGDNEQFF.

In its sample, this clonotype was seen a few times. The genes are TRBV19 and TRBJ1-1; D may be TRBD1 (6 bases). Germline V CDR1 and CDR2: LNHDA, SQIVND (reference sequence). The V end lost 3 bases, the J end lost 7 bases, and 9 bases lay between the germline ends. The CDR3 consists of 12 residues. CDR3 sequence (DNA): TGTGCCAGTAGTATGGAAGGGGGTGAAGCTTTCTTT. Translating it yields CASSMEGGEAFF. Combining the CDR3 with reference TRBV19 and TRBJ1-1 gives the whole variable domain DGGITQSPKYLFRKEGQNVTLSCEQNLNHDAMYWYRQDPGQGLRLIYYSQIVNDFQKGDIAEGYSVSREKKESFPLTVTSAQKNPTAFYLCASSMEGGEAFFGQGTRLTVV.

Regarding this clonotype: An end of the junction does not agree with germline; a read error may underlie this. J is TRBJ2-5 and V is TRBV6-7; either TRBD1 or TRBD2 may fit D (6 bases each). TRBV6-7 is an ORF, and what it does is uncertain. The CDR3 has 15 residues. For the CDR3, the DNA is TGTGCCAGCACACCCAAACGGCGGGGACAAGAGGCCCAGTACTTC. As protein: CASTPKRRGQEAQYF.

Remarks on this clonotype: A much larger clone lies one base from this, so it may be a read error. As the CDR3 is not closed by the conserved phenylalanine or tryptophan, this likely results from a read error. The chain couples TRBV20-1 to TRBJ2-7; 8 positions match TRBD2. This CDR3 is 12 amino acids long. The germline gives CDR1 DFQATT, CDR2 SNEGSKA (reference sequence). V shed 4 bases and J 2 bases; nucleotides not matched to a gene: 1. Written as DNA, the CDR3 is TGCAGTGCTATAGCGGGACCCTACGAGCAGTACCTC. Encoded protein: CSAIAGPYEQYL.

The sample holds many counts of this clonotype. The genes are TRBV5-1 and TRBJ2-3; 7 bases match TRBD1. CDR3 size: 14 residues. Germline V gene lookup returns CDR1 SGHRS and CDR2 YFSETQ. The junction had 5 bases not matched to a gene; V was cut back by 3 bases and J by 4 bases. In DNA, the CDR3 is TGCGCCAGCAGCTCAGGACAGGCTGCAGATACGCAGTATTTT. Protein: CASSSGQAADTQYF.

To note about this clonotype: A much larger clone lies a single base off, so this may be a read error. The chain carries TRBV12-3 or TRBV12-4 and TRBJ1-1; D gene uncertain. CDR3 length: 13 amino acids. CDR3: CAGSLTTLNEAFF. As DNA, the CDR3 is TGTGCCGGCAGTTTGACGACATTGAACGAAGCTTTCTTT.

The chain employs TRBV7-3 and TRBJ2-3, with TRBD2 matching 13 bases. This CDR3 has 17 residues. The V and J ends lost 2 bases and 0 bases, in that order; junction bases with no gene match: 2. CDR1 SGHTA and CDR2 FQGTGA come from the germline V gene. As DNA, the CDR3 is TGTGCCAGCAGCTTAGGACTAGCGGGGGATAGCACAGATACGCAGTATTTT. This translates into CASSLGLAGDSTDTQYF.

This clonotype was counted between two and nine times. CDR3 nucleotides: TGTGCCAGCAGCTACTACAGGGGGGGAGACGGGGAGCTGTTTTTT. This codes for CASSYYRGGDGELFF. This chain links TRBV27 with TRBJ2-2, with D tentatively TRBD1 (8 bases). The CDR3 spans 15 residues. V shed 6 bases and J shed 7 bases, with 18 bases lying between them. Germline values: CDR1 MNHEY, CDR2 SMNVEV (reference sequence).

Here the CDR3 DNA reads TGCAGTGCTAGCAAGGTTGGAGGGGTGAATGAGCAGTTCTTC. Translated, it gives CSASKVGGVNEQFF. V gene TRBV20-1 combines with J gene TRBJ2-1; maybe TRBD2 (6 bases). V was cut by 3 bases and J by 7 bases, with 16 bases left in between. The germline V gene encodes CDR1 DFQATT and CDR2 SNEGSKA (reference sequence). The CDR3 is 14 residues long.

This clonotype appeared many times. The V gene is TRBV3-1, the J gene TRBJ2-3; 10 bases line up with TRBD2. Germline V gives CDR1 LGHDT, CDR2 YNNKEL (reference sequence). J gave up 3 bases and V 6 bases, and 3 bases lay outside the gene matches. The CDR3 is 14 residues long. In DNA form, the CDR3 reads TGTGCCAGCAGTTCGGGACTAGCGACAGATACGCAGTATTTT. Translating gives CASSSGLATDTQYF.

This clonotype has a count of ten or more. V gene TRBV12-3 or TRBV12-4 combines with J gene TRBJ2-3; D is unclear. The length of the CDR3 is 15 residues. V dropped 4 bases and J dropped 1 base, with 12 bases sitting between them. The CDR3 loop is CASSSPRARTDTQYF. The CDR3 nucleotides read TGTGCCAGCAGTTCGCCCCGGGCCCGCACAGATACGCAGTATTTT.

This clonotype was counted many times. The chain employs TRBV5-1 and TRBJ1-1, with 7 bases matching TRBD1. Per germline, CDR1 SGHRS and CDR2 YFSETQ. J was trimmed by 0 bases and V by 4 bases; bases with no gene match: 6. The CDR3 is 15 residues long. CDR3 loop: CASSRDRNLNTEAFF. The CDR3 DNA is TGCGCCAGCAGCAGGGACAGAAACTTGAACACTGAAGCTTTCTTT.

This clonotype was counted between two and nine times. The chain has TRBV29-1 and TRBJ2-5, with TRBD1 as a possible D gene (5 bases). CDR1 and CDR2 (germline): SQVTM, ANQGSEA. V gave up 6 bases and J gave up 1 base, with 9 bases separating them. The CDR3 sequence is 12 residues long. CDR3 bases: TGCAGCGTGGGGCCGATCCAAGAGACCCAGTACTTC. This codes for CSVGPIQETQYF.

This clonotype was seen more than once but under ten times. The chain combines TRBV6-5 with TRBJ2-5; D is unclear. V was cut by 0 bases and J by 3 bases, with 11 bases left in between. The germline gives CDR1 MNHEY, CDR2 SVGAGI. The CDR3 runs 15 residues. CDR3 protein: CASSYSINQEETQYF. The DNA of the CDR3 is TGTGCCAGCAGTTACTCGATCAATCAGGAAGAGACCCAGTACTTC.

This chain joins TRBV2 and TRBJ2-3, with 9 bases fitting TRBD1. Germline trimming cut 6 bases from V and 4 bases from J; bases unmatched to any gene: 8. Germline V gene lookup returns CDR1 SNHLY and CDR2 FYNNEI. This CDR3 is built from 15 residues. CDR3 DNA: TGTGCCAGCAGCAGTCCCGGGACAGGGTCAGATACGCAGTATTTT. It specifies CASSSPGTGSDTQYF. Filled out from reference TRBV2 and TRBJ2-3, the complete variable domain reads EPEVTQTPSHQVTQMGQEVILRCVPISNHLYFYWYRQILGQKVEFLVSFYNNEISEKSEIFDDQFSVERPDGSNFTLKIRSTKLEDSAMYFCASSSPGTGSDTQYFGPGTRLTVL.

This clonotype was seen at least ten times. This chain connects TRBV7-9 to TRBJ1-1; maybe TRBD1 (6 bases). The V end lost 6 bases, the J end lost 2 bases, and 13 bases lay between the germline ends. The germline V gene has CDR1 SEHNR and CDR2 FQNEAQ (reference sequence). The CDR3 length is 14 residues. CDR3 residues: CASSFQGLNTEAFF. CDR3 bases: TGTGCCAGCAGTTTCCAGGGGTTAAACACTGAAGCTTTCTTT.